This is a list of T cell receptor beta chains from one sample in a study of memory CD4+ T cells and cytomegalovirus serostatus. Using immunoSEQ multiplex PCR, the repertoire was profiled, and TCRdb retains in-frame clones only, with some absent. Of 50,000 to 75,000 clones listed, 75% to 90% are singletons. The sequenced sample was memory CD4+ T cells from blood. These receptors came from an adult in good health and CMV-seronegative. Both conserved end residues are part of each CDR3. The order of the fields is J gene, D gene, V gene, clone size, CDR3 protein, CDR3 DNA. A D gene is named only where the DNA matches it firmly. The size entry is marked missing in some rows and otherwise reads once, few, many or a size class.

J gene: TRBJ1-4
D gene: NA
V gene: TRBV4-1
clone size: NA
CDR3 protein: CATKGGYGATNEKLFF
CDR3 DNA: TGCGCCACCAAAGGGGGGTACGGGGCAACTAATGAAAAACTGTTTTTT

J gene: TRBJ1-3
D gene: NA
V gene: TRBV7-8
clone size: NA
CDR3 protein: CASSLPWGFGNTIYF
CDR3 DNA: TGTGCCAGCAGCTTGCCCTGGGGTTTTGGAAACACCATATATTTT

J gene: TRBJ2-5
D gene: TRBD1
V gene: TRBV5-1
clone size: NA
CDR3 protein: CASSPGTGLEETQYF
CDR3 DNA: TGCGCCAGCAGCCCCGGGACAGGGTTAGAAGAGACCCAGTACTTC

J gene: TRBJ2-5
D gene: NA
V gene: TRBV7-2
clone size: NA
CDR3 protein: CASSIQLADQETQYF
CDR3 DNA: TGTGCCAGCAGCATTCAACTAGCAGACCAAGAGACCCAGTACTTC

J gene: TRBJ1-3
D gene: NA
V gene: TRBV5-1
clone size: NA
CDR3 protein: CASSLGQQRGNTIYF
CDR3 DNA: TGCGCCAGCAGCTTGGGACAGCAACGGGGAAACACCATATATTTT

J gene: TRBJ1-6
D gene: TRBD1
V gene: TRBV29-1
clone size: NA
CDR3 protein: CSVEGQGPLPLHF
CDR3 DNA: TGCAGCGTTGAGGGACAGGGGCCTTTGCCCCTCCACTTT

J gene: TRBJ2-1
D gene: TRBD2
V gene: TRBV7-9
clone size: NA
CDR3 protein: CASSLSLAGVEQFF
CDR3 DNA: TGTGCCAGCAGCTTATCACTAGCGGGGGTTGAGCAGTTCTTC

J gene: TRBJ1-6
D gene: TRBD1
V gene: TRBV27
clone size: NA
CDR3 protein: CASSLWPLRQGLPLHF
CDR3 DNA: TGTGCCAGCAGTTTATGGCCACTCCGACAGGGGTTACCCCTCCACTTT

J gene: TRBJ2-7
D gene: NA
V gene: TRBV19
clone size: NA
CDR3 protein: CASSIQPFGDEQYF
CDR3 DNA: TGTGCCAGTAGTATACAGCCCTTTGGGGACGAGCAGTACTTC

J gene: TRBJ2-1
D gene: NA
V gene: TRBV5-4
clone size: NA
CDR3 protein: CASSLRGYNEQFF
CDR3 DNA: TGTGCCAGCAGCTTGAGGGGCTACAATGAGCAGTTCTTC

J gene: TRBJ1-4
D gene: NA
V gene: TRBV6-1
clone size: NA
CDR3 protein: CASNGQGREKLFF
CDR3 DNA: TGTGCCAGCAACGGGCAGGGCCGGGAAAAACTGTTTTTT

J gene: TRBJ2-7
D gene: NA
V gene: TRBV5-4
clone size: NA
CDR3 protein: CASSSDYYEQYF
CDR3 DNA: TGTGCCAGCAGCTCAGATTACTACGAGCAGTACTTC

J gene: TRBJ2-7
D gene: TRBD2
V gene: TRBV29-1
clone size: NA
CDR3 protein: CSVGGTSGEQYF
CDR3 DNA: TGCAGCGTTGGGGGGACTAGCGGCGAGCAGTACTTC

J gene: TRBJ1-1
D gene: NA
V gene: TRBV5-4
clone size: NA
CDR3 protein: CASSFSPRGGTEAFF
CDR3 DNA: TGTGCCAGCAGCTTCTCCCCCCGAGGGGGCACTGAAGCTTTCTTT

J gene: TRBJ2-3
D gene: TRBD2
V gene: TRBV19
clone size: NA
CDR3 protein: CASSMIAGATDTQYF
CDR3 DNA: TGTGCCAGTAGTATGATAGCGGGAGCAACAGATACGCAGTATTTT

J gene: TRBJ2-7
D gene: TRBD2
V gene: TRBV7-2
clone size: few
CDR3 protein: CASSLGLWEGLYEQYF
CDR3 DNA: TGTGCCAGCAGCTTAGGGTTGTGGGAGGGCCTCTACGAGCAGTACTTC

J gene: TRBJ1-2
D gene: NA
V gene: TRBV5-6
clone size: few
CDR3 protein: CASSPRGGDPYRGYTF
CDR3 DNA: TGTGCCAGCAGCCCCCGGGGAGGGGATCCCTATCGTGGCTACACCTTC

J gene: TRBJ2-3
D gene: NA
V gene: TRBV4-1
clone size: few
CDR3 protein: CASSQLDLGFTDTQYF
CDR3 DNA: TGCGCCAGCAGCCAATTAGACCTGGGGTTCACAGATACGCAGTATTTT

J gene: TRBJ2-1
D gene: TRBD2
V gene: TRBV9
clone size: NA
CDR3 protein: CASSPQLASNEQFF
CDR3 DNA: TGTGCCAGCAGCCCCCAACTAGCGAGCAATGAGCAGTTCTTC

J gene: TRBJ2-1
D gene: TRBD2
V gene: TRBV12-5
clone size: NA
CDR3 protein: CASGSKSLGLAGGPPYNEQFF
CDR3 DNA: TGTGCTAGTGGTTCCAAATCCCTCGGACTAGCGGGGGGGCCCCCTTACAATGAGCAGTTCTTC

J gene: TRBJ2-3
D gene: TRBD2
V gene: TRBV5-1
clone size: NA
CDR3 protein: CASSQGTSGATDTQYF
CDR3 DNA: TGCGCCAGCAGCCAAGGGACTAGCGGGGCCACAGATACGCAGTATTTT

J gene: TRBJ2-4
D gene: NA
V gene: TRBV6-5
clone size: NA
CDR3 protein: CASSTRTLAKNIQYF
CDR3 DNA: TGTGCCAGCAGTACACGGACTCTAGCCAAAAACATTCAGTACTTC

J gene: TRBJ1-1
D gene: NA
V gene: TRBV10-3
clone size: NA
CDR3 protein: CAISGDTIRKPTMNTEAFF
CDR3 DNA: TGTGCCATCAGTGGGGACACGATTCGCAAACCCACAATGAACACTGAAGCTTTCTTT

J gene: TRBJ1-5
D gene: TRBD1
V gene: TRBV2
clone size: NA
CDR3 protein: CASMGQGTNNQPQHF
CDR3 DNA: TGTGCCAGCATGGGACAGGGGACGAACAATCAGCCCCAGCATTTT

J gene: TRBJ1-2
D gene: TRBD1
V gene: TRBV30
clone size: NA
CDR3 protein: CAWSSRQGFNYGYTF
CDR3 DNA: TGTGCCTGGAGCTCAAGACAGGGATTTAACTATGGCTACACCTTC

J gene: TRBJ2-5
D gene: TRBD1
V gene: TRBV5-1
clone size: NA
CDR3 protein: CASSSQGAIQTQYF
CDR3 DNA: TGCGCCAGCAGCTCGCAGGGGGCTATACAGACCCAGTACTTC

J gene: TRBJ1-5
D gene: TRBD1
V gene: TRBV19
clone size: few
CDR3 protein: CASSPRQGRGVWNQPQHF
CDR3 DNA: TGTGCCAGTAGTCCCCGACAGGGGCGCGGGGTTTGGAATCAGCCCCAGCATTTT

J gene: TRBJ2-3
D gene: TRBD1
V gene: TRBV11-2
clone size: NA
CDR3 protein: CASSLDRATDTQYF
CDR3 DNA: TGTGCCAGCAGCCTTGACAGGGCGACAGATACGCAGTATTTT

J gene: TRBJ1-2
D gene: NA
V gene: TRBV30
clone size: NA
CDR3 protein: CAWSVGWGDGYTF
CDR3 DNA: TGTGCCTGGAGTGTAGGATGGGGGGATGGCTACACCTTC

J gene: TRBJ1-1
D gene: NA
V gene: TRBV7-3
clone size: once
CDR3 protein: CASSTYLNTEAFF
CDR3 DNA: TGTGCCAGCAGCACTTATCTGAACACTGAAGCTTTCTTT

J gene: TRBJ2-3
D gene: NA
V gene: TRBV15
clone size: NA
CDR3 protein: CATSRDFGTQYF
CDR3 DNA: TGTGCCACCAGCAGAGATTTTGGTACGCAGTATTTT

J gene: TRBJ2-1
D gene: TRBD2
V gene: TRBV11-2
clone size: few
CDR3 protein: CASRLAGTRNHNEQFF
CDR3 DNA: TGTGCCAGCAGGCTTGCCGGGACTAGGAACCACAATGAGCAGTTCTTC

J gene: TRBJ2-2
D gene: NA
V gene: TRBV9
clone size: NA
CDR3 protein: CASSVGLAKGTGELFF
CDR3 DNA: TGTGCCAGCAGCGTAGGACTGGCGAAGGGAACCGGGGAGCTGTTTTTT

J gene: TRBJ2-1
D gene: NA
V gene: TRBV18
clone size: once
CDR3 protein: CASSPSDLTYNEQFF
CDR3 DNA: TGTGCCAGCTCACCGTCGGACTTGACATACAATGAGCAGTTCTTC

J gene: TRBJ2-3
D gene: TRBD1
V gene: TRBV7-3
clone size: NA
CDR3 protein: CASSLQGARADTQYF
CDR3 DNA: TGTGCCAGCAGCTTACAGGGGGCGCGGGCAGATACGCAGTATTTT

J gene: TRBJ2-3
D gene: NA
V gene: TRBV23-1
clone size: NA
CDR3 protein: CASSQSGREADTQYF
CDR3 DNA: TGCGCCAGCAGTCAATCGGGAAGGGAGGCAGATACGCAGTATTTT

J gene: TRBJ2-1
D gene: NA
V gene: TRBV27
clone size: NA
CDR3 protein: CASNRDGLANNEQFF
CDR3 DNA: TGTGCCAGCAACAGGGATGGGCTAGCTAACAATGAGCAGTTCTTC

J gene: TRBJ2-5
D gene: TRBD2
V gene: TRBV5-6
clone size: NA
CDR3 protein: CASSFGGRETQYF
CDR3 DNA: TGTGCCAGCAGCTTCGGCGGGAGAGAGACCCAGTACTTC

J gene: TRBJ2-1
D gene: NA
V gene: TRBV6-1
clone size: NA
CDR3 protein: CASRAYNEQFF
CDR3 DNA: TGTGCCAGTCGAGCTTACAATGAGCAGTTCTTC

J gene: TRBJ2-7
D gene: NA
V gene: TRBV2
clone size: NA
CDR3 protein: CASSATAAYEQYF
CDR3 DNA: TGTGCCAGCAGTGCTACGGCGGCCTACGAGCAGTACTTC

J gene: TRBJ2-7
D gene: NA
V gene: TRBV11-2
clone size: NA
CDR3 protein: CASSLVQWTGTYEQYF
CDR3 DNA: TGTGCCAGCAGCTTAGTTCAATGGACGGGAACATACGAGCAGTACTTC

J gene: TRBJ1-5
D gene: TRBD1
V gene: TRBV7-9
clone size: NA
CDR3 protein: CASSPGTGDQPQHF
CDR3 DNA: TGTGCCAGCAGCCCGGGGACAGGTGATCAGCCCCAGCATTTT

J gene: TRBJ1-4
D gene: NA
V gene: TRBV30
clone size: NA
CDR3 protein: CAWSANEKLFF
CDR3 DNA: TGTGCCTGGAGCGCGAATGAAAAACTGTTTTTT

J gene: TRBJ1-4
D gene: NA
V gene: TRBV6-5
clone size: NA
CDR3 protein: CASSYSGFNEKLFF
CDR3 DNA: TGTGCCAGCAGTTACTCGGGGTTTAATGAAAAACTGTTTTTT

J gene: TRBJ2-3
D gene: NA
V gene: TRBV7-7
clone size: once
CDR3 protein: CASSPLRYTQYF
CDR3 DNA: TGTGCCAGCAGCCCCCTCCGTTATACGCAGTATTTT